Listed below are T cell receptor beta chains from one sample, sequenced in a study of CD8+ T cells in alopecia areata. Some clones are missing from TCRdb's copy, which holds only in-frame ones; the method was immunoSEQ multiplex PCR. The sample yields 250,000 to 350,000 clones, 60% seen once. The sequences come from CD4+ T cells sorted from blood, collected around week 54, from a patient treated with tofacitinib. The source is a human donor with alopecia areata. The CDR3 runs from the conserved cysteine through the conserved F or W. The D gene is left open where the match is weak. Part of the rows lack a size; the others show once, few, many or a class for expanded clones.

V,J,D,size,CDR3,DNA
TRBV29-1,TRBJ2-1,.,.,CSVVRGSYNEQFF,TGCAGCGTTGTTAGGGGATCCTACAATGAGCAGTTCTTC
TRBV27,TRBJ1-5,TRBD1,.,CASSHGQGPNQPQHF,TGTGCCAGCAGTCACGGACAGGGGCCCAATCAGCCCCAGCATTTT
TRBV10-3,TRBJ2-7,.,once,CAISILAEAYEQYF,TGTGCCATCAGTATCTTAGCGGAGGCCTACGAGCAGTACTTC
TRBV7-3,TRBJ2-5,TRBD2,.,CASSRGRLAGPETQYF,TGTGCCAGCAGCCGGGGGCGACTAGCGGGTCCGGAGACCCAGTACTTC
TRBV5-1,TRBJ2-7,.,.,CASSGTLGEQYF,TGCGCCAGCAGCGGGACCTTGGGAGAGCAGTACTTC
TRBV29-1,TRBJ2-3,.,.,CSFRTSSTDTQYF,TGCAGCTTTCGGACATCTAGCACAGATACGCAGTATTTT
TRBV30,TRBJ1-2,.,few,CAWSVGDDYGYTF,TGTGCCTGGAGTGTGGGGGACGACTATGGCTACACCTTC
TRBV4-3,TRBJ1-4,.,few,CASSHDQGRGEKLFF,TGCGCCAGCAGCCATGATCAGGGGAGAGGGGAAAAACTGTTTTTT
TRBV5-4,TRBJ2-7,TRBD2,few,CASSRDYSYEQYF,TGTGCCAGCAGCCGGGACTACTCCTACGAGCAGTACTTC
TRBV29-1,TRBJ1-2,TRBD1,few,CSATGGSRYGYTF,TGCAGCGCTACAGGGGGCTCGCGCTATGGCTACACCTTC
TRBV5-1,TRBJ1-1,TRBD1,once,CASSGTGVLNTEAFF,TGCGCCAGCAGCGGGACAGGAGTATTGAACACTGAAGCTTTCTTT
TRBV7-9,TRBJ2-7,.,once,CASSFQGYEQYF,TGTGCCAGCAGCTTTCAAGGCTACGAGCAGTACTTC
TRBV30,TRBJ2-3,.,.,CAWSEGGFAHTQYF,TGTGCCTGGAGTGAGGGAGGTTTCGCACATACGCAGTATTTT
TRBV11-1,TRBJ2-5,.,.,CASSLHGVQETQYF,TGTGCCAGCAGCTTACACGGGGTACAAGAGACCCAGTACTTC
TRBV29-1,TRBJ1-2,.,few,CSVVPDNYGYTF,TGCAGCGTTGTGCCGGACAACTATGGCTACACCTTC
TRBV6-5,TRBJ2-5,TRBD2,.,CASRHLSGAGEQYF,TGTGCCAGCAGACACCTCAGCGGGGCTGGAGAGCAGTACTTC
TRBV19,TRBJ2-7,.,few,CASSEGWSTYEQYF,TGTGCCAGTAGTGAGGGTTGGTCGACTTACGAGCAGTACTTC
TRBV29-1,TRBJ2-1,.,.,CSVDSEVAAYNEQFF,TGCAGCGTTGATTCGGAGGTGGCGGCGTACAATGAGCAGTTCTTC
TRBV7-2,TRBJ2-2,.,.,CAAHRKLNTGELFF,TGTGCCGCGCACCGGAAACTGAACACCGGGGAGCTGTTTTTT
TRBV9,TRBJ1-2,.,.,CASSVAGGSYGYTF,TGTGCCAGCAGCGTAGCGGGGGGTAGCTATGGCTACACCTTC
TRBV2,TRBJ2-3,TRBD2,.,CASKTSGGPNTDTQYF,TGTGCCAGCAAAACAAGCGGGGGGCCAAACACAGATACGCAGTATTTT
TRBV15,TRBJ1-6,.,.,CATSPKPLHF,TGTGCCACCAGCCCGAAACCCCTCCACTTT
TRBV9,TRBJ2-7,.,few,CASSVGWGYEQYF,TGTGCCAGCAGCGTAGGATGGGGGTACGAGCAGTACTTC
TRBV30,TRBJ2-7,.,.,CAWSVQTAFYEQYF,TGTGCCTGGAGTGTACAAACAGCCTTCTACGAGCAGTACTTC
TRBV7-9,TRBJ1-2,TRBD1,.,CASSLGRDRSHGYTF,TGTGCCAGCAGCTTAGGCCGGGACAGGTCCCATGGCTACACCTTC
TRBV7-9,TRBJ2-5,TRBD1,.,CASSLYRTGGLETQYF,TGTGCCAGCAGCTTATACCGGACAGGGGGCTTGGAGACCCAGTACTTC
TRBV2,TRBJ1-1,TRBD1,.,CASQGATNTEAFF,TGTGCCAGCCAGGGGGCGACGAACACTGAAGCTTTCTTT
TRBV30,TRBJ2-1,.,.,CAWSVLSGSNEQFF,TGTGCCTGGAGTGTACTGTCTGGGAGCAATGAGCAGTTCTTC
TRBV2,TRBJ2-7,TRBD2,few,CASSEERGYEQYF,TGTGCCAGCAGTGAGGAGCGGGGTTACGAGCAGTACTTC
TRBV5-4,TRBJ1-1,.,.,CASSLFRTSNTEAFF,TGTGCCAGCAGCTTGTTCAGGACATCGAACACTGAAGCTTTCTTT
TRBV30,TRBJ1-5,.,.,CAWSNRANGNQPQHF,TGTGCCTGGAGCAACAGGGCTAACGGGAATCAGCCCCAGCATTTT
TRBV2,TRBJ1-1,.,once,CASSGTMNTEAFF,TGTGCCAGCAGTGGGACAATGAACACTGAAGCTTTCTTT
TRBV29-1,TRBJ1-6,.,few,CSVEFGIGSPLHF,TGCAGCGTTGAGTTCGGGATAGGTTCACCCCTCCACTTT
TRBV2,TRBJ2-2,TRBD2,.,CASSTQAGDTGELFF,TGTGCCAGCAGTACACAAGCGGGGGACACCGGGGAGCTGTTTTTT
TRBV4-3,TRBJ1-6,TRBD1,.,CASSQEDRGSSPLHF,TGCGCCAGCAGCCAAGAAGACAGGGGGAGTTCACCCCTCCACTTT
TRBV20-1,TRBJ2-4,.,.,CSAKSKNIQYF,TGCAGTGCTAAGAGCAAAAACATTCAGTACTTC
TRBV30,TRBJ1-5,.,.,CAWSRGVFNQPQHF,TGTGCCTGGAGTCGGGGGGTCTTCAATCAGCCCCAGCATTTT
TRBV5-4,TRBJ2-5,.,.,CASSLDLEETQYF,TGTGCCAGCAGCCTAGACTTAGAAGAGACCCAGTACTTC
TRBV18,TRBJ2-5,.,few,CASSPPAETQYF,TGTGCCAGCTCACCACCTGCGGAGACCCAGTACTTC
TRBV23-1,TRBJ1-5,.,.,CASRVGRRPQHF,TGCGCCAGCAGGGTTGGACGGCGGCCCCAGCATTTT
TRBV7-3,TRBJ1-1,.,.,CASSLGGGNTEAFF,TGTGCCAGCAGCTTGGGTGGAGGGAACACTGAAGCTTTCTTT
TRBV29-1,TRBJ2-5,TRBD1,few,CSVGQGQETQYF,TGCAGCGTGGGACAGGGTCAAGAGACCCAGTACTTC
TRBV30,TRBJ1-1,.,.,CAWSEIDAFF,TGTGCCTGGAGTGAAATTGACGCTTTCTTT
TRBV30,TRBJ2-3,.,few,CAWSPRGDTQYF,TGTGCCTGGAGTCCCAGGGGAGATACGCAGTATTTT
TRBV15,TRBJ2-2,TRBD2,once,CATRRGSTGELFF,TGTGCCACCAGGCGGGGGAGCACCGGGGAGCTGTTTTTT
TRBV19,TRBJ1-3,.,few,CASSADSSGNTIYF,TGTGCCAGTAGTGCGGACAGCTCTGGAAACACCATATATTTT